A selection of T cell receptor beta chains follows, all from one sample in a study of blood T cell repertoires in COVID-19. Generated by immunoSEQ multiplex PCR, the TCRdb table keeps only in-frame clones and is missing some. The data contain 200,000 to 300,000 clones, 86% of them singletons. The sequenced sample consisted of peripheral blood. These receptors were collected from a woman aged 25 to 39 who had recovered from COVID-19. Each CDR3 is given with its conserved first and last residue. Some rows mark clone size as missing; the rest say once, few, many or name a class of expanded clone.

J gene: TRBJ1-2
clone size: NA
V gene: TRBV3-1/TRBV3-2
CDR3 protein: CASSQLDRINYGYTF

J gene: TRBJ2-1
clone size: NA
V gene: TRBV9
CDR3 protein: CASSDLAGLANEQFF

J gene: TRBJ1-1
clone size: NA
V gene: TRBV30
CDR3 protein: CAWSGQGGTEAFF

J gene: TRBJ1-5
clone size: NA
V gene: TRBV2
CDR3 protein: CASGQTNQPQHF

J gene: TRBJ1-1
clone size: once
V gene: TRBV5-4
CDR3 protein: CASSFSGRGTYGTEAFF

J gene: TRBJ2-7
clone size: NA
V gene: TRBV7-2
CDR3 protein: CASSFDRVSYEQYF

J gene: TRBJ2-7
clone size: NA
V gene: TRBV6-5
CDR3 protein: CASSSTGFSYEQYF

J gene: TRBJ1-2
clone size: NA
V gene: TRBV7-2
CDR3 protein: CASSSTGDYGYTF

J gene: TRBJ2-7
clone size: NA
V gene: TRBV5-4
CDR3 protein: CASSSESGVGPYEQYF

J gene: TRBJ2-2
clone size: NA
V gene: TRBV11-2
CDR3 protein: CASSTGGRELFF

J gene: TRBJ2-7
clone size: NA
V gene: TRBV27
CDR3 protein: CATTGGVPDEQYF

J gene: TRBJ2-3
clone size: NA
V gene: TRBV5-1
CDR3 protein: CASSWGQSGTDTQYF

J gene: TRBJ1-3
clone size: NA
V gene: TRBV24-1
CDR3 protein: CATTGGKKNTIYF

J gene: TRBJ1-1
clone size: once
V gene: TRBV19
CDR3 protein: CASTIRGGTEAFF

J gene: TRBJ1-2
clone size: NA
V gene: TRBV11-2
CDR3 protein: CASSPGGDGYTF

J gene: TRBJ2-2
clone size: NA
V gene: TRBV6-5
CDR3 protein: CASILYRGTGELFF

J gene: TRBJ1-2
clone size: many
V gene: TRBV7-2
CDR3 protein: CASSAPTGQKSYGYTF

J gene: TRBJ1-2
clone size: NA
V gene: TRBV5-1
CDR3 protein: CASSLGRGRFGYGYTF

J gene: TRBJ1-2
clone size: NA
V gene: TRBV9
CDR3 protein: CASSANREIGYTF

J gene: TRBJ2-5
clone size: NA
V gene: TRBV5-4
CDR3 protein: CASSPSPGTQYF

J gene: TRBJ1-1
clone size: NA
V gene: TRBV6-5
CDR3 protein: CAGEDGTGLTEAFF

J gene: TRBJ1-1
clone size: NA
V gene: TRBV7-2
CDR3 protein: CASSLVGGSEAFF

J gene: TRBJ2-7
clone size: NA
V gene: TRBV18
CDR3 protein: CASSPSQETYEQYF